Each of the 8 T cell receptor beta chains below was sequenced from the same sample in a study of blood T cell repertoires in COVID-19 (dated by TCRdb to the early 2020s). Receptor libraries were prepared by the immunoSEQ multiplex PCR assay. This immuneACCESS table, as held by TCRdb, lists in-frame sequences with V and J called but not all clones. Of the missing ones, under half trace to an unresolved V gene in checked studies; the others have no known cause. The sample table holds some 160,000 clones, of which approximately 91% were seen once. Approximately 2.2% of the sample belongs to the ten largest clones. Material for sequencing was peripheral blood. The receptors were gathered from a young man with acute or convalescent COVID-19.

The count of this clone is one. The V call is TRBV27, the J call TRBJ2-7; TRBD1 aligns across 7 bases. The CDR3 is 14 residues long. The ends lost 7 bases at V and 3 bases at J; junction bases unmatched: 9. Germline CDR1 MNHEY, CDR2 SMNVEV (reference sequence). The CDR3 sequence is CASKPGQAYYEQYF. The CDR3 nucleotides are TGTGCCAGCAAACCTGGACAGGCGTACTACGAGCAGTACTTC.

This clone was counted once. V gene TRBV11-2 combines with J gene TRBJ2-1; 7 bases are a match to TRBD2. The CDR3 is 15 residues long. The germline gives CDR1 SGHAT, CDR2 FQNNGV. V was clipped by 5 bases and J by 0 bases; unmatched bases: 4. The CDR3 spells CASSGGESSYNEQFF. The CDR3 region has the DNA TGTGCCAGCAGCGGGGGGGAGAGCTCCTACAATGAGCAGTTCTTC.

This clone was detected only once. Here the CDR3 DNA reads TGTGCCAGCAGCTCCGGATGGGCGGAGACCCAGTACTTC. The encoded protein is CASSSGWAETQYF. This chain links TRBV7-9 with TRBJ2-5, with unresolved D. The CDR3 contains 13 residues. Germline assignment: CDR1 SEHNR and CDR2 FQNEAQ (reference sequence). The germline V and J ends were trimmed by 4 bases and 5 bases, with 11 bases remaining between them.

The chain links TRBV6-4 to TRBJ2-5; the match to TRBD2 covers 8 bases. The trim removed 6 bases at V and 2 bases at J, leaving 8 bases unmatched. Germline CDR1 and CDR2: MRHNA and SNTAGT. The CDR3 sequence is 15 residues long. This CDR3 reads CASSPRASGQETQYF. CDR3 sequence (DNA): TGTGCCAGCAGCCCCCGGGCTAGCGGGCAAGAGACCCAGTACTTC.

The chain carries TRBV5-5 and TRBJ1-6; D might be TRBD1 (5 bases). The V gene's germline CDR1 is SGHKS and CDR2 YYEKEE (reference sequence). The CDR3 spans 13 residues. V was trimmed by 5 bases and J by 15 bases, leaving 18 bases between them. CDR3 protein: CASSRNQGTLLHF. The CDR3 nucleotides are TGTGCCAGCAGTAGAAATCAGGGTACTCTCCTCCACTTT.

This clone was detected once. The chain is built from TRBV5-1 and TRBJ2-7; TRBD1 is a possible D gene (5 bases). Germline loops: CDR1 SGHRS, CDR2 YFSETQ. CDR3 size: 12 residues. The ends were cut back, 7 bases at V and 6 bases at J, with 14 bases in the middle. The CDR3 DNA follows: TGCGCCAGCTACGACCCAACAGGCGAGCAGTACTTC. Translating it yields CASYDPTGEQYF.

The rearrangement links TRBV28 to TRBJ1-4; TRBD1 matches 10 bases. The CDR3 is made up of 14 amino acids. Germline V gene sequence: CDR1 MDHEN, CDR2 SYDVKM. V was clipped by 4 bases and J by 8 bases; unmatched bases: 4. The CDR3 DNA follows: TGTGCCAGCAGTTGGACAGGGGGTAGGGAAAAACTGTTTTTT. This sequence encodes CASSWTGGREKLFF.

The V and J genes are TRBV5-1 and TRBJ1-1; TRBD1 is a possible D gene (5 bases). V lost 2 bases and J lost 0, with 8 bases in between. The CDR3 spans 14 residues. CDR1 is SGHRS, CDR2 YFSETQ, per germline. The CDR3 bases are TGCGCCAGCAGCTTAGGGGCCCTGAACACTGAAGCTTTCTTT. This codes for CASSLGALNTEAFF.